This is a list of T cell receptor beta chains from one sample in a study of T cells after yellow fever vaccination. One entry per CDR3 protein, called by TCRdb with MiXCR from the 5' RACE reads. The table has hundreds of thousands of distinct CDR3 sequences, roughly a sixth seen once. The sample was PBMCs, taken before the yellow fever booster vaccination. Receptors originate from a man aged 18-30 years who received the YFV17D yellow fever vaccine. The CDR3 runs from the conserved cysteine through the conserved F or W. Fields, in order: J gene, clone size, D gene, V gene, CDR3 DNA, CDR3 protein. A D gene is named only where the DNA matches it firmly. Clone size is given for some rows only: seen once, a few or many times, or a class if the clone is expanded.

j_call: TRBJ2-2
clone_size: -
d_call: -
v_call: TRBV12-3/TRBV12-4
cdr3_nt: TGTGCCAGCAGTTTCATGGGGCCCGGGGAGCTGTTTTTT
cdr3_aa: CASSFMGPGELFF

j_call: TRBJ2-3
clone_size: many
d_call: TRBD2
v_call: TRBV20-1
cdr3_nt: TGCAGTGCTAGGCGGGGGGGAGATACGCAGTATTTT
cdr3_aa: CSARRGGDTQYF

j_call: TRBJ2-3
clone_size: few
d_call: -
v_call: TRBV5-1
cdr3_nt: TGCGCCAGCAGCTTGAATCGGGGCACAGATACGCAGTATTTT
cdr3_aa: CASSLNRGTDTQYF

j_call: TRBJ2-5
clone_size: few
d_call: TRBD2
v_call: TRBV27
cdr3_nt: TGTGCCAGCAGCCACCGGAGAGCGGGGCCACCGGAGACCCAGTACTTC
cdr3_aa: CASSHRRAGPPETQYF

j_call: TRBJ1-2
clone_size: -
d_call: -
v_call: TRBV19
cdr3_nt: TGTGCCAGTAAAGGCGTTAGAGGTGGCTACACCTTC
cdr3_aa: CASKGVRGGYTF

j_call: TRBJ2-3
clone_size: few
d_call: -
v_call: TRBV29-1
cdr3_nt: TGCAGCGGCGTCTTTGGCCCGGCAGCCCCGAAAGAACTCTGGGATACGCAGTATTTT
cdr3_aa: CSGVFGPAAPKELWDTQYF

j_call: TRBJ1-1
clone_size: many
d_call: TRBD1
v_call: TRBV4-1
cdr3_nt: TGCGCCAGCAGCCAGCTATTCCAGAATTTCCGGGACAGCCTTCTGAACACTGAAGCTTTCTTT
cdr3_aa: CASSQLFQNFRDSLLNTEAFF

j_call: TRBJ2-1
clone_size: -
d_call: TRBD1
v_call: TRBV11-2
cdr3_nt: TGTGCCAGCAGCTTATACGGGGCAGGGGGCGATGAGCAGTTCTTC
cdr3_aa: CASSLYGAGGDEQFF

j_call: TRBJ1-2
clone_size: few
d_call: -
v_call: TRBV18
cdr3_nt: TGTGCCAGCTCACCAGAGGATGGTTATGGCTACACCTTC
cdr3_aa: CASSPEDGYGYTF

j_call: TRBJ2-1
clone_size: few
d_call: -
v_call: TRBV21-1
cdr3_nt: TGTGCCAGCAGCAAAGAGCCTAGCCTCAGGAATGAGCAGTTCTTC
cdr3_aa: CASSKEPSLRNEQFF

j_call: TRBJ1-1
clone_size: few
d_call: -
v_call: TRBV6-5
cdr3_nt: TGTGCTAGCAGCCGCGGGGGAGGGCGAACAACTGAAGCTTTCTTT
cdr3_aa: CASSRGGGRTTEAFF

j_call: TRBJ2-1
clone_size: -
d_call: TRBD2
v_call: TRBV9
cdr3_nt: TGTGCCAGCACCCCTTCGGGGGGAAATCATGAGCAGTTCTTC
cdr3_aa: CASTPSGGNHEQFF

j_call: TRBJ2-3
clone_size: -
d_call: TRBD2
v_call: TRBV20-1
cdr3_nt: TGCAGTGCTAGAGAAATTGGCAGCGGGGGGATGGATACGCAGTATTTT
cdr3_aa: CSAREIGSGGMDTQYF

j_call: TRBJ2-5
clone_size: -
d_call: TRBD2
v_call: TRBV29-1
cdr3_nt: TGCAGCGTTGAAGAAGGGCGGGGGAATCAAGAGACCCAGTACTTC
cdr3_aa: CSVEEGRGNQETQYF

j_call: TRBJ2-5
clone_size: few
d_call: TRBD1
v_call: TRBV7-9
cdr3_nt: TGTGCCAGCAGCGGGGACAGGGGGACGTTGGGAGAGACCCAGTACTTC
cdr3_aa: CASSGDRGTLGETQYF

j_call: TRBJ2-2
clone_size: many
d_call: -
v_call: TRBV7-3
cdr3_nt: TGTGCCAGCAGCTCTGACCCCACCGGGGAGCTGTTTTTT
cdr3_aa: CASSSDPTGELFF

j_call: TRBJ1-2
clone_size: few
d_call: -
v_call: TRBV6-6
cdr3_nt: TGTGCCAGCAGTTACGTTCAGGGTCGCTATGGCTACACCTTC
cdr3_aa: CASSYVQGRYGYTF

j_call: TRBJ2-3
clone_size: few
d_call: TRBD2
v_call: TRBV15
cdr3_nt: TGTGCCACCAGCCACGGGGGGGGCACAGATACGCAGTATTTT
cdr3_aa: CATSHGGGTDTQYF

j_call: TRBJ2-1
clone_size: -
d_call: TRBD2
v_call: TRBV29-1
cdr3_nt: TGCAGCGTTGAAAATCCGACTAGCGGGGGGGTTAATTATGAGCAGTTCTTC
cdr3_aa: CSVENPTSGGVNYEQFF

j_call: TRBJ1-1
clone_size: few
d_call: -
v_call: TRBV6-6
cdr3_nt: TGTGCCAGCAGTTACCCCACCGGGAGGTTGAACACTGAAGCTTTCTTT
cdr3_aa: CASSYPTGRLNTEAFF

j_call: TRBJ1-1
clone_size: -
d_call: -
v_call: TRBV18
cdr3_nt: TGTGCCAGCTCACCAAGGTGGACTGAGAACACTGAAGCTTTCTTT
cdr3_aa: CASSPRWTENTEAFF

j_call: TRBJ2-5
clone_size: many
d_call: -
v_call: TRBV12-3/TRBV12-4
cdr3_nt: TGTGCCAGCAGTTTTATCATCGGGGGAAAGACCCAGTACTTC
cdr3_aa: CASSFIIGGKTQYF

j_call: TRBJ2-5
clone_size: many
d_call: -
v_call: TRBV18
cdr3_nt: TGTGCCAGCTCGTCGTACGGTCACCAAGAGACCCAGTACTTC
cdr3_aa: CASSSYGHQETQYF

j_call: TRBJ2-2
clone_size: few
d_call: -
v_call: TRBV5-1
cdr3_nt: TGCGCCAGCAGCTTGGAAGGGGGTTGGGACACCGGGGAGCTGTTTTTT
cdr3_aa: CASSLEGGWDTGELFF

j_call: TRBJ2-3
clone_size: -
d_call: -
v_call: TRBV27
cdr3_nt: TGTGCCAGCAGTTTAGGGGTGGAGCCGGTTACAGATACGCAGTATTTT
cdr3_aa: CASSLGVEPVTDTQYF

j_call: TRBJ2-5
clone_size: few
d_call: -
v_call: TRBV6-5
cdr3_nt: TGTGCCAGCAGTTTATCTCTAGTGGGAGAGACCCAGTACTTC
cdr3_aa: CASSLSLVGETQYF

j_call: TRBJ2-7
clone_size: many
d_call: -
v_call: TRBV5-5
cdr3_nt: TGTGCCAGCAGCTTGGAAGCAGTCTACGAGCAGTACTTC
cdr3_aa: CASSLEAVYEQYF

j_call: TRBJ2-1
clone_size: -
d_call: TRBD2
v_call: TRBV7-9
cdr3_nt: TGTGCCAGCAGCCCAGAAGCGGGGGTTTACAATGAGCAGTTCTTC
cdr3_aa: CASSPEAGVYNEQFF

j_call: TRBJ2-1
clone_size: -
d_call: -
v_call: TRBV30
cdr3_nt: TGTGCCTGGAGTCCCGACCGGGGCCGGTGGAATGAGCAGTTCTTC
cdr3_aa: CAWSPDRGRWNEQFF

j_call: TRBJ2-3
clone_size: -
d_call: TRBD2
v_call: TRBV5-1
cdr3_nt: TGCGCCAGCAGCTTGCTCGGGACTATCACAGATACGCAGTATTTT
cdr3_aa: CASSLLGTITDTQYF

j_call: TRBJ1-2
clone_size: -
d_call: -
v_call: TRBV7-9
cdr3_nt: TGTGCCAGCAGCCGACCCGGGAATGGGATTTACTACACCTTC
cdr3_aa: CASSRPGNGIYYTF

j_call: TRBJ1-2
clone_size: -
d_call: -
v_call: TRBV15
cdr3_nt: TGTGCCACGTCTCCCGGGACTAACTATGGCTACACCTTC
cdr3_aa: CATSPGTNYGYTF

j_call: TRBJ1-1
clone_size: once
d_call: -
v_call: TRBV20-1
cdr3_nt: TGCAGTGCTAGAGCCCCAGGGTTGGTGGGCACTGAAGCTTTCTTT
cdr3_aa: CSARAPGLVGTEAFF

j_call: TRBJ1-5
clone_size: many
d_call: -
v_call: TRBV6-5
cdr3_nt: TGTGCCAGCAGTGAGGGGACACTCGGATGGGAGCCCCAGCATTTT
cdr3_aa: CASSEGTLGWEPQHF

j_call: TRBJ1-4
clone_size: -
d_call: -
v_call: TRBV7-9
cdr3_nt: TGTGCCAGCAGCTTAGCGTTGGGGATACCTGGGGGCGAAAAACTGTTTTTT
cdr3_aa: CASSLALGIPGGEKLFF

j_call: TRBJ2-5
clone_size: -
d_call: -
v_call: TRBV30
cdr3_nt: TGTGCCGCGGTATCTAGGGAAGAGACCCAGTACTTC
cdr3_aa: CAAVSREETQYF

j_call: TRBJ1-1
clone_size: many
d_call: -
v_call: TRBV5-1
cdr3_nt: TGCGCCAGCAGCTTGGGACTCGGGAACACTGAAGCTTTCTTT
cdr3_aa: CASSLGLGNTEAFF

j_call: TRBJ2-7
clone_size: many
d_call: -
v_call: TRBV25-1
cdr3_nt: TGTGCCAGCAGTGAAAGCTACGAGCAGTACTTC
cdr3_aa: CASSESYEQYF

j_call: TRBJ2-1
clone_size: -
d_call: -
v_call: TRBV2
cdr3_nt: TGTGCCAGCAGTGAAGCTCAGAGGGGCTCCTACAATGAGCAGTTCTTC
cdr3_aa: CASSEAQRGSYNEQFF

j_call: TRBJ1-1
clone_size: -
d_call: -
v_call: TRBV29-1
cdr3_nt: TGCAGCGTTGGCAGGTCGAACACTGAAGCTTTCTTT
cdr3_aa: CSVGRSNTEAFF

j_call: TRBJ2-2
clone_size: -
d_call: TRBD2
v_call: TRBV14
cdr3_nt: TGTGCCAGCAGCCAAGCCGGAGCGGGGGGGCCGTTCGGAAAGCTGTTTTTT
cdr3_aa: CASSQAGAGGPFGKLFF

j_call: TRBJ2-5
clone_size: -
d_call: -
v_call: TRBV20-1
cdr3_nt: TGCAGTGTTCACCAAGGGGGGCCCCAAGAGACCCAGTACTTC
cdr3_aa: CSVHQGGPQETQYF

j_call: TRBJ2-4
clone_size: many
d_call: TRBD2
v_call: TRBV12-3/TRBV12-4
cdr3_nt: TGTGCCAGCAGTTTTGGGGGGGGAAGCATTCAGTACTTC
cdr3_aa: CASSFGGGSIQYF

j_call: TRBJ2-5
clone_size: few
d_call: TRBD2
v_call: TRBV28
cdr3_nt: TGTGCCAGCAGTACCGGGGGGGCCGGTAGAGAGACCCAGTACTTC
cdr3_aa: CASSTGGAGRETQYF

j_call: TRBJ1-1
clone_size: -
d_call: TRBD1
v_call: TRBV7-2
cdr3_nt: TGTGCCAGCAACACAGGGGTCTTCACTGAAGCTTTCTTT
cdr3_aa: CASNTGVFTEAFF

j_call: TRBJ2-1
clone_size: -
d_call: -
v_call: TRBV11-1
cdr3_nt: TGTGCCAGCAGCTTGATGAGGGTCATAAATGAGCAGTTCTTC
cdr3_aa: CASSLMRVINEQFF

j_call: TRBJ1-1
clone_size: -
d_call: -
v_call: TRBV20-1
cdr3_nt: TGCAGTGTGGCAGGGGACGCTGAAGCTTTCTTT
cdr3_aa: CSVAGDAEAFF

j_call: TRBJ2-3
clone_size: few
d_call: TRBD2
v_call: TRBV7-9
cdr3_nt: TGTGCCAGCAGCCCCAAGGGTAGCGGGGGCGCCGGGGGAGATACGCAGTATTTT
cdr3_aa: CASSPKGSGGAGGDTQYF

j_call: TRBJ1-2
clone_size: -
d_call: -
v_call: TRBV6-2/TRBV6-3
cdr3_nt: TGTGCCAGCAGCCCGATTCGGGACTCACTAAACTATGGCTACACCTTC
cdr3_aa: CASSPIRDSLNYGYTF

j_call: TRBJ2-1
clone_size: -
d_call: TRBD2
v_call: TRBV11-2
cdr3_nt: TGTGCCAGCAGCAAGCGGGACTGGCGAGAGCAGTTCTTC
cdr3_aa: CASSKRDWREQFF

j_call: TRBJ2-5
clone_size: many
d_call: -
v_call: TRBV7-9
cdr3_nt: TGTGCCAGCAGCTTAGAGGTAGAGACCCAGTACTTC
cdr3_aa: CASSLEVETQYF

j_call: TRBJ1-2
clone_size: few
d_call: TRBD1
v_call: TRBV10-3
cdr3_nt: TGTGCCATCAGTGACCCAGGGGGCCGGACACAGGGCTACACCTTC
cdr3_aa: CAISDPGGRTQGYTF

j_call: TRBJ2-2
clone_size: few
d_call: -
v_call: TRBV5-5
cdr3_nt: TGTTCCAGCAGCTTCTTAGTGTCTGGGGAGCTGTTTTTT
cdr3_aa: CSSSFLVSGELFF

j_call: TRBJ1-1
clone_size: few
d_call: TRBD1
v_call: TRBV7-3
cdr3_nt: TGTGCCAGCAGCCCTCAGGGGGGGGGTGAAGCTTTCTTT
cdr3_aa: CASSPQGGGEAFF

j_call: TRBJ1-4
clone_size: few
d_call: -
v_call: TRBV4-1
cdr3_nt: TGCGCCAGCAGCCAAGGGGACTGGGATGAAAAACTGTTTTTT
cdr3_aa: CASSQGDWDEKLFF